What follows are 29 T cell receptor beta chains derived from one specimen sequenced in a study of cytomegalovirus exposure and HLA in healthy donors. Use of 60 Vbeta and 13 Jbeta primers characterized the PCR. Only in-frame clones appear in the TCRdb table, and some are missing; sequencing was by immunoSEQ multiplex PCR. The sample has 150,000 to 200,000 clones, roughly 87% seen once. Sequencing was done on a sample of PBMCs. Every receptor here comes from a girl younger than two in good health and CMV-seronegative.

V is TRBV6-1 and J is TRBJ2-5; D uncertain. The J call may be wrong; the DNA end is better matched by TRBJ2-7. The CDR3 spans 14 residues. Germline V CDR1 and CDR2: MNHNS, SASEGT. CDR3 DNA: TGTGCCAGCTCATCTGGCGGAAACTCCTACGAGCAGTACTTC. Its translation is CASSSGGNSYEQYF.

The V and J genes are TRBV14 and TRBJ2-7; D is ambiguous. V lost 1 base, J lost 3 bases, and 7 bases lay in between. CDR1 is SGHDN, CDR2 FVKESK, per germline. The CDR3 contains 13 residues. The CDR3 here is CASSQGRFYEQYF. The CDR3 DNA reads as TGTGCCAGCAGCCAAGGTCGTTTCTACGAGCAGTACTTC.

The chain links TRBV7-8 to TRBJ2-2; TRBD2 aligns across 10 bases. V gave up 5 bases and J gave up 5 bases; unmatched junction bases: 5. Looked up from germline, CDR1 is SGHVS and CDR2 is FQNEAQ. The length of the CDR3 is 15 residues. The CDR3 coding sequence is TGTGCCAGCAGCGAAACTAGCGGGGCGACCGGGGAGCTGTTTTTT. It is translated as CASSETSGATGELFF.

The gene calls are TRBV30 and TRBJ2-3; TRBD1 aligns across 8 bases. The CDR3 covers 15 residues. Trimming removed 3 bases from V and 2 bases from J; junction bases left unmatched: 7. Germline V CDR1 and CDR2: GTSNPN, SVGIG (reference sequence). CDR3 loop: CAWRKTGAATDTQYF. As DNA, the CDR3 is TGTGCCTGGAGGAAGACAGGGGCCGCCACAGATACGCAGTATTTT. Looking up the rest from reference TRBV30 and TRBJ2-3 gives the full variable domain: SQTIHQWPATLVQPVGSPLSLECTVEGTSNPNLYWYRQAAGRGLQLLFYSVGIGQISSEVPQNLSASRPQDRQFILSSKKLLLSDSGFYLCAWRKTGAATDTQYFGPGTRLTVL.

V usage is TRBV9 and J usage is TRBJ1-1, with D perhaps TRBD1 (5 bases). CDR3 length: 14 amino acids. V lost 0 bases and J 0 bases, leaving 6 bases between the germline ends. CDR1 and CDR2 (germline): SGDLS, YYNGEE. The chain's CDR3 is CASSVGGVNTEAFF. The CDR3 nucleotides are TGTGCCAGCAGCGTAGGGGGCGTGAACACTGAAGCTTTCTTT.

The V gene is TRBV6-1, the J gene TRBJ1-6; maybe TRBD1 (5 bases). CDR3 size: 15 residues. The V gene lost 0 bases and the J gene lost 8 bases, with 11 bases spanning the gap. The germline gives CDR1 MNHNS, CDR2 SASEGT. DNA for the CDR3: TGTGCCAGCAGTGAAGCGGGGGGAGTAGATTCACCCCTCCACTTT. The encoded protein is CASSEAGGVDSPLHF.

This clone has more than one count but fewer than ten. V gene TRBV5-6 combines with J gene TRBJ1-2; D remains ambiguous. Germline CDR1 SGHDT, CDR2 YYEEEE. The CDR3 has 11 residues. The germline V and J ends were trimmed by 2 bases and 7 bases, with 6 bases remaining between them. This chain's CDR3 is CASSFTGGYTF. In DNA, the CDR3 is TGTGCCAGCAGCTTCACCGGTGGCTACACCTTC.

The V call is TRBV27, the J call TRBJ2-7; no reliable D call. The germline gives CDR1 MNHEY, CDR2 SMNVEV (reference sequence). Deletions cut 2 bases from V and 2 bases from J, with 7 bases between. The CDR3 has 13 amino acids. CDR3: CASSLGRTYEQYF. CDR3 sequence (DNA): TGTGCCAGCAGTTTAGGCAGAACCTACGAGCAGTACTTC.

The genes are TRBV4-1 and TRBJ2-7; weak D call: TRBD1 (6 bases). Germline-derived CDR1 and CDR2 are MGHRA and YSYEKL. V was cut by 2 bases and J by 3 bases, with 14 bases left in between. This CDR3 has 15 residues. DNA of the CDR3: TGCGCCAGCAGCCAACAGGGGACACCTGACTACGAGCAGTACTTC. Protein sequence: CASSQQGTPDYEQYF.

The rearrangement joins TRBV5-1 to TRBJ1-4; TRBD1 might be the D (6 bases). There are 16 residues in the CDR3. Trimming removed 0 bases at V and 2 bases at J, with 11 bases between. Per germline, CDR1 SGHRS and CDR2 YFSETQ. The CDR3 region has the DNA TGCGCCAGCAGCTTGGATAGGGGGGGGACTAATGAAAAACTGTTTTTT. Translation gives CASSLDRGGTNEKLFF.

The chain joins TRBV5-4 to TRBJ2-7; possible D gene TRBD2, 6 bases. Germline-derived CDR1 and CDR2 are SGHNT and YYREEE (reference sequence). The CDR3 covers 14 residues. With 4 bases removed from V and 1 base from J, the gap between germline ends came to 12 bases. Written as DNA, the CDR3 is TGTGCCAGCAGCCCGACTAGGGGATCCTACGAGCAGTACTTC. Translation: CASSPTRGSYEQYF.

V usage is TRBV7-9 and J usage is TRBJ2-1; 8 positions agree with TRBD2. The ends lost 4 bases at V and 5 bases at J; junction bases unmatched: 1. Germline assignment: CDR1 SEHNR and CDR2 FQNEAQ (reference sequence). CDR3 length: 13 amino acids. DNA of the CDR3: TGTGCCAGCAGCTGGCGGGGGGACAATGAGCAGTTCTTC. Its protein is CASSWRGDNEQFF.

The CDR3 sequence is CASRLGGRRGDTQYF. CDR3 nucleotide sequence: TGTGCCAGCAGACTGGGGGGACGGAGGGGAGATACGCAGTATTTT. The genes are TRBV5-6 and TRBJ2-3, with D possibly matching TRBD2 (6 bases). CDR1 SGHDT and CDR2 YYEEEE come from the germline V gene. The V gene lost 5 bases and the J gene lost 5 bases, with 18 bases spanning the gap. The CDR3 totals 15 residues. Full variable domain (rest looked up from reference TRBV5-6 and TRBJ2-3): DAGVTQSPTHLIKTRGQQVTLRCSPKSGHDTVSWYQQALGQGPQFIFQYYEEEERQRGNFPDRFSGHQFPNYSSELNVNALLLGDSALYLCASRLGGRRGDTQYFGPGTRLTVL.

The J gene is TRBJ1-2, the V gene TRBV7-6; D is unclear. V was trimmed by 1 base and J by 8 bases, leaving 14 bases between them. Germline V gene data show CDR1 as SGHVS and CDR2 as FNYEAQ. This CDR3 contains 14 residues. In DNA form, the CDR3 reads TGTGCCAGCAGCTTAGTACTACGCCAGATAGGCTACACCTTC. Translating it yields CASSLVLRQIGYTF.

The rearrangement uses TRBV9 and TRBJ1-1; weak D call: TRBD1 (6 bases). The germline V gene encodes CDR1 SGDLS and CDR2 YYNGEE. This CDR3 comprises 14 residues. Trimming removed 0 bases from V and 4 bases from J, with 10 bases in between. The CDR3 region is CASSVEPGVTEAFF. DNA of the CDR3: TGTGCCAGCAGCGTAGAACCAGGGGTCACTGAAGCTTTCTTT.

The genes are TRBV4-1 and TRBJ2-2, with TRBD1 identical over 7 bases. The CDR3 runs to 13 residues. V lost 6 bases to trimming and J lost 4 bases; unmatched junction nucleotides: 2. Germline CDR1 MGHRA, CDR2 YSYEKL. For the CDR3, the DNA is TGCGCCAGCAGTAGACAGGGCACCGGGGAGCTGTTTTTT. As protein: CASSRQGTGELFF.

This chain uses TRBV20-1 with TRBJ2-7; D is uncertain. CDR1 is DFQATT, CDR2 SNEGSKA, per germline (reference sequence). This CDR3 is 10 amino acids long. The V and J ends lost 3 bases and 5 bases respectively, with 5 bases between them. CDR3 sequence (DNA): TGCAGTGCTAGTCCAGACGAGCAGTACTTC. Translated, it gives CSASPDEQYF.

This clone was found once. The junction does not match germline at one end; this may be a read error. The chain joins TRBV5-4 to TRBJ2-1; TRBD2 aligns across 8 bases. From germline, CDR1 is SGHNT and CDR2 YYREEE (reference sequence). The CDR3 loop spans 16 amino acids. CDR3 bases: TGTGCCAGCAGGTTGGGGGGCCCTAGCGGGTACAATGAGCAGTTCTTC. It is translated as CASRLGGPSGYNEQFF.

The rearrangement uses TRBV7-9 and TRBJ2-5; 7 bases fit TRBD1. Unmatched junction bases numbered 7, after V lost 1 base and J lost 2 bases. Germline CDR1 is SEHNR and CDR2 is FQNEAQ (reference sequence). This CDR3 region has 16 residues. The CDR3 DNA follows: TGTGCCAGCAGCTTAGTTCTAGGGGGCGGTCAAGAGACCCAGTACTTC. Its translation is CASSLVLGGGQETQYF. Full variable domain (missing parts from reference TRBV7-9 and TRBJ2-5): DTGVSQNPRHKITKRGQNVTFRCDPISEHNRLYWYRQTLGQGPEFLTYFQNEAQLEKSRLLSDRFSAERPKGSFSTLEIQRTEQGDSAMYLCASSLVLGGGQETQYFGPGTRLLVL.

J is TRBJ1-2 and V is TRBV18; D is possibly TRBD1 (5 bases). CDR1 KGHSH and CDR2 LQKENI come from the germline V gene. V was shortened by 5 bases and J by 2 bases, with 6 bases between the two germline ends. The CDR3 loop spans 12 amino acids. CDR3 loop: CASSAGNYGYTF. The CDR3 coding sequence is TGTGCCAGCTCAGCAGGGAACTATGGCTACACCTTC. Combining the CDR3 with reference TRBV18 and TRBJ1-2 gives the whole variable domain NAGVMQNPRHLVRRRGQEARLRCSPMKGHSHVYWYRQLPEEGLKFMVYLQKENIIDESGMPKERFSAEFPKEGPSILRIQQVVRGDSAAYFCASSAGNYGYTFGSGTRLTVV.

The genes are TRBV7-8 and TRBJ2-1; D possibly corresponds to TRBD2 (5 bases). Deletions cut 5 bases from V and 4 bases from J, with 12 bases between. The CDR3 extends over 14 amino acids. Germline V gene lookup returns CDR1 SGHVS and CDR2 FQNEAQ. The CDR3 coding sequence is TGTGCCAGCAGCCCGGGGAGAGTTTACAATGAGCAGTTCTTC. Encoded protein: CASSPGRVYNEQFF.

The chain's CDR3 is CASSPSAAGINTGELFF. CDR3 DNA: TGTGCCAGCAGTCCCTCCGCAGCGGGCATAAACACCGGGGAGCTGTTTTTT. The chain combines TRBV27 with TRBJ2-2, with D possibly being TRBD2 (6 bases). From germline, CDR1 is MNHEY and CDR2 SMNVEV (reference sequence). Trimming shortened V by 5 bases and J by 2 bases, and 18 bases separated the two germline ends. There are 17 residues in the CDR3.

Here the CDR3 reads CASSLVARGEQPQHF. Written as DNA, the CDR3 is TGTGCCAGCAGCTTAGTTGCCAGGGGGGAACAGCCCCAGCATTTT. The chain couples TRBV11-3 to TRBJ1-5; 7 bases match TRBD1. The V and J ends lost 1 base and 7 bases, in that order; junction bases with no gene match: 7. CDR1 is SGHNT, CDR2 YENEEA, per germline. This CDR3 has 15 amino acids.

The chain recombines TRBV11-2 with TRBJ2-7, with 12 bases identical to TRBD1. Per germline, CDR1 SGHAT and CDR2 FQNNGV. CDR3 size: 18 residues. V lost 0 bases and J lost 4; bases outside the gene matches: 10. The CDR3 nucleotides are TGTGCCAGCAGCTTAGAGCCGGGACAGGGGGCGCTAGGATACGAGCAGTACTTC. It is translated as CASSLEPGQGALGYEQYF. Looking up the rest from reference TRBV11-2 and TRBJ2-7 gives the full variable domain: EAGVAQSPRYKIIEKRQSVAFWCNPISGHATLYWYQQILGQGPKLLIQFQNNGVVDDSQLPKDRFSAERLKGVDSTLKIQPAKLEDSAVYLCASSLEPGQGALGYEQYFGPGTRLTVT.

The chain has TRBV5-1 and TRBJ2-2, with a possible D match to TRBD1 (6 bases). Trimming removed 2 bases at V and 3 bases at J, with 17 bases between. CDR1 and CDR2 from the germline V gene are SGHRS and YFSETQ. The CDR3 consists of 17 residues. The CDR3 loop reads CASSFPRLTGYTGELFF. In DNA form, the CDR3 reads TGCGCCAGCAGCTTCCCTAGGCTAACAGGGTACACCGGGGAGCTGTTTTTT. Full variable domain (outside the CDR3, taken from reference TRBV5-1 and TRBJ2-2): KAGVTQTPRYLIKTRGQQVTLSCSPISGHRSVSWYQQTPGQGLQFLFEYFSETQRNKGNFPGRFSGRQFSNSRSEMNVSTLELGDSALYLCASSFPRLTGYTGELFFGEGSRLTVL.

This clone was recorded a few times. The chain couples TRBV5-6 to TRBJ2-7; D is ambiguous. V shed 4 bases and J shed 2 bases, with 10 bases lying between them. CDR1 is SGHDT and CDR2 is YYEEEE in the germline V gene. This CDR3 has 13 residues. The CDR3 spells CASSPTPTYEQYF. The CDR3 DNA reads as TGTGCCAGCAGCCCCACTCCTACCTACGAGCAGTACTTC. Variable domain in full (rest from reference TRBV5-6 and TRBJ2-7): DAGVTQSPTHLIKTRGQQVTLRCSPKSGHDTVSWYQQALGQGPQFIFQYYEEEERQRGNFPDRFSGHQFPNYSSELNVNALLLGDSALYLCASSPTPTYEQYFGPGTRLTVT.

This chain uses TRBV6-1 with TRBJ2-1; TRBD2 matches 10 bases. The CDR3 spans 15 residues. In germline, CDR1 is MNHNS, CDR2 SASEGT. The V gene end was trimmed by 6 bases and the J gene end by 13 bases; junction bases not matched to a gene: 15. The DNA for the CDR3 is TGTGCCAGCAGCGGAGGACTAGCGGCCTACCAAGATCAGTTCTTC. Its protein is CASSGGLAAYQDQFF.

V is TRBV7-2 and J is TRBJ1-2; 11 bases agree with TRBD1. Germline values: CDR1 SGHTA, CDR2 FQGNSA. This CDR3 spans 18 amino acids. The junction had 13 bases not matched to a gene; V was cut back by 3 bases and J by 4 bases. The DNA for the CDR3 is TGTGCCAGCAGCTTGCGGGGACAGGGGGTATTTTCTAGCTATGGCTACACCTTC. This gives the protein CASSLRGQGVFSSYGYTF.

The V gene is TRBV4-3, the J gene TRBJ2-7; D gene unclear. The CDR3 loop spans 15 amino acids. Trimming removed 4 bases at V and 1 base at J, with 14 bases between. CDR1 is LGHNA and CDR2 is YSLEER in the germline V gene. CDR3 protein: CASSPFMWQSYEQYF. DNA for the CDR3: TGCGCCAGCAGCCCTTTTATGTGGCAGTCCTACGAGCAGTACTTC.